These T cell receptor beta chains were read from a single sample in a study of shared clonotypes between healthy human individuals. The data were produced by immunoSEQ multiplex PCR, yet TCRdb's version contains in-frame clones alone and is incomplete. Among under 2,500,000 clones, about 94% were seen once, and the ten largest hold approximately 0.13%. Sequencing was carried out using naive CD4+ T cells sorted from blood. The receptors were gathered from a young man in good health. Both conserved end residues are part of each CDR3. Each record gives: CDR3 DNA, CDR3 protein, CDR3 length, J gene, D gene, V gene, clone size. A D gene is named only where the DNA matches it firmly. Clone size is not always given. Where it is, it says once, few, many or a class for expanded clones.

TGTGCCAGCAGTAGACCGAGGGACAGGGGAAATGAAAAACTGTTTTTT	CASSRPRDRGNEKLFF	16	TRBJ1-4	TRBD1	TRBV28	.
TGTGCCATCAGTTCCTCTGACAGGGGGCAAGAGACCCAGTACTTC	CAISSSDRGQETQYF	15	TRBJ2-5	TRBD1	TRBV10-3	.
TGTGCCAGCGGCCTATTAAATCAGCCCCAGCATTTT	CASGLLNQPQHF	12	TRBJ1-5	.	TRBV28	.
TGTGCCACCGAGCGGGGGGGCACAGATACGCAGTATTTT	CATERGGTDTQYF	13	TRBJ2-3	TRBD2	TRBV10-3	.
TGTGCCAGCAGTCTTAATTCCGGGAGAACCTACGAGCAGTACTTC	CASSLNSGRTYEQYF	15	TRBJ2-7	.	TRBV6-5	.
TGTGCCAGAGGGACTAGCGGAGAACACAATGAGCAGTTCTTC	CARGTSGEHNEQFF	14	TRBJ2-1	.	TRBV21-1	.
TGTGCCACCGCCCAGACGATTAAGGGATCACCCCTCCACTTT	CATAQTIKGSPLHF	14	TRBJ1-6	.	TRBV6-5	.
TGCGCCAGCAGCTCCATTTCAGGGACAGATACGCAGTATTTT	CASSSISGTDTQYF	14	TRBJ2-3	.	TRBV5-1	.
TGTGCCAGCAGTCCGCGAGAAAAACTGTTTTTT	CASSPREKLFF	11	TRBJ1-4	.	TRBV6-1	.
TGTGCCAGCAGCTTGGGGAATCTAGATGAAAAACTGTTTTTT	CASSLGNLDEKLFF	14	TRBJ1-4	.	TRBV9	.
TGTGCCAGCAGTTTATTGGGTTCCGGGGCCAACGTCCTGACTTTC	CASSLLGSGANVLTF	15	TRBJ2-6	.	TRBV28	.
TGTGCCAGCAGCGACACAGGGATGAACACTGAAGCTTTCTTT	CASSDTGMNTEAFF	14	TRBJ1-1	.	TRBV7-2	.
TGCGCCAGCAGCTTAGAGCGGGGGGGCCTCCATGAGCAGTTCTTC	CASSLERGGLHEQFF	15	TRBJ2-1	TRBD2	TRBV5-1	.
TGTGCCAGCAGCCTTACGTGGGGGGACGGTTTTAATGAAAAACTGTTTTTT	CASSLTWGDGFNEKLFF	17	TRBJ1-4	.	TRBV7-9	.
TGTGCCAGCAGAGGGACAGGGTTCTACGAGCAGTACTTC	CASRGTGFYEQYF	13	TRBJ2-7	TRBD1	TRBV28	once
TGTGCCATCAGCCCACAGGGGTGGTACGATCAGCCCCAGCATTTT	CAISPQGWYDQPQHF	15	TRBJ1-5	TRBD1	TRBV10-3	.
TGCGCCAGCAGCCCCCTAACTAGCAGCCTCTACGAGCAGTACTTC	CASSPLTSSLYEQYF	15	TRBJ2-7	.	TRBV5-1	.
TGCGCCAGCAGCTTGGTCCCAGGGGGCGAATCTGCTGAAGCTTTCTTT	CASSLVPGGESAEAFF	16	TRBJ1-1	TRBD1	TRBV5-1	few
TGTGCCATCAGCCCCGGGGGTCCGAACACCGGGGAGCTGTTTTTT	CAISPGGPNTGELFF	15	TRBJ2-2	.	TRBV10-3	.
TGTGCCAGCAGAAAACCTGGGGCCAACGTCCTGACTTTC	CASRKPGANVLTF	13	TRBJ2-6	.	TRBV6-5	.
TGTGCCAGCAGCCCACTATTAGATACGCAGTATTTT	CASSPLLDTQYF	12	TRBJ2-3	.	TRBV6-6	once
TGTGCCATCAGTGAGTCGACTAGCGGCCCAACCTACAATGAGCAGTTCTTC	CAISESTSGPTYNEQFF	17	TRBJ2-1	TRBD2	TRBV10-3	once
TGTGCCAGCAGCTATGGGGACAGGGGGAGGGAGACCCAGTACTTC	CASSYGDRGRETQYF	15	TRBJ2-5	TRBD1	TRBV6-1	.
TGTGCCAGCATCAGAGCGGGGGCTCAAGAGACCCAGTACTTC	CASIRAGAQETQYF	14	TRBJ2-5	TRBD2	TRBV2	.
TGTGCCAGCAGCTTGGGGGAGGGATTAAAAGCTTTCTTT	CASSLGEGLKAFF	13	TRBJ1-1	.	TRBV5-6	.
TGCGCCAGCAGCTTGGATCGGCCCGGGCAGGGTAGTTCACCCCTCCACTTT	CASSLDRPGQGSSPLHF	17	TRBJ1-6	.	TRBV5-1	.
TGCAGCGTTGTGCGGGGGAAAGAGACCCAGTACTTC	CSVVRGKETQYF	12	TRBJ2-5	TRBD2	TRBV29-1	.
TGTGCCAGCAGTTACTCAGGTCAGCCCCAGCATTTT	CASSYSGQPQHF	12	TRBJ1-5	.	TRBV6-5	.
TGTGCCAGCACCGGCCTGGGAGGGGGTTGGGGCTACACCTTC	CASTGLGGGWGYTF	14	TRBJ1-2	.	TRBV2	.
TGTGCCAGTTCCCTGATGAAACTAACCTACGAGCAGTACTTC	CASSLMKLTYEQYF	14	TRBJ2-7	.	TRBV2	.
TGCGCCAGCAGCTTGTCCATGCCATACGAGCAGTACTTC	CASSLSMPYEQYF	13	TRBJ2-7	.	TRBV5-1	.
TGTGCCAGCAGTAAGGGACAGATCTATGGCTACACCTTC	CASSKGQIYGYTF	13	TRBJ1-2	TRBD1	TRBV6-6	.
TGTGCCCAAGGTACCGAGGAGGTACACACCTTC	CAQGTEEVHTF	11	TRBJ1-2	.	TRBV7-9	.
TGTGCCAGCAGCCCTCGCCGGGACAGGGCGCACGAGCAGTACTTC	CASSPRRDRAHEQYF	15	TRBJ2-7	TRBD1	TRBV27	.
TGTGCCAGTAGTCCGCAGTATTGGGAGACCCAGTACTTC	CASSPQYWETQYF	13	TRBJ2-5	.	TRBV19	.
TGTGCCATCAGTGACAGTTATTTGAACACTGAAGCTTTCTTT	CAISDSYLNTEAFF	14	TRBJ1-1	.	TRBV10-3	.
TGCGCCAGCAGCCCAACCCCGGACAGGGGTCTCGGGGGGGCCAACGTCCTGACTTTC	CASSPTPDRGLGGANVLTF	19	TRBJ2-6	TRBD1	TRBV4-1	.
TGTGCTAGTGGTGGGACAGCAACTAATGAAAAACTGTTTTTT	CASGGTATNEKLFF	14	TRBJ1-4	TRBD1	TRBV12-5	few
TGTGCCAGAGATCCGACAGGGTCAGAGCAAGAGACCCAGTACTTC	CARDPTGSEQETQYF	15	TRBJ2-5	TRBD1	TRBV2	.
TGTGCCATCAGACCAAAAGGGACAGAGTTTTCCTACAATGAGCAGTTCTTC	CAIRPKGTEFSYNEQFF	17	TRBJ2-1	TRBD1	TRBV10-3	.
TGTGCCAGCAGTTATGGGGACAGTGGGCAGACCCAGTACTTC	CASSYGDSGQTQYF	14	TRBJ2-5	TRBD1	TRBV6-6	.
TGTGCCAGCAGCGCCCGACTAGCGGCTGGGAATACGCAGTATTTT	CASSARLAAGNTQYF	15	TRBJ2-3	TRBD2	TRBV7-2	.
TGCGCCAGCAGTCGGGGGCTAGGTAACACAGATACGCAGTATTTT	CASSRGLGNTDTQYF	15	TRBJ2-3	.	TRBV10-1	.
TGTGCCAGCAGTAGAGGGGGGGGGCCCGTCAATGAGCAGTTCTTC	CASSRGGGPVNEQFF	15	TRBJ2-1	.	TRBV28	.
TGTGCCAGCTCTGGGACATTGAACACTGAAGCTTTCTTT	CASSGTLNTEAFF	13	TRBJ1-1	.	TRBV18	.
TGTGCCATCAGTGACAAGGCCGATACGCAGTATTTT	CAISDKADTQYF	12	TRBJ2-3	.	TRBV10-3	.
TGTGCCACCAGCAGAGAAACAGGGGGCGTGAACACTGAAGCTTTCTTT	CATSRETGGVNTEAFF	16	TRBJ1-1	TRBD1	TRBV15	once
TGTGCCAGCAGCAGAACAGGGTTCGGGAATTCACCCCTCCACTTT	CASSRTGFGNSPLHF	15	TRBJ1-6	.	TRBV7-9	.
TGTGCCAGCAGTTCCGGCCGGGTTTCGGGCTACACCTTC	CASSSGRVSGYTF	13	TRBJ1-2	.	TRBV5-8	.
TGCGCCAGCAGCTCCAGGGGGCCATCCAGTTACGAGCAGTACTTC	CASSSRGPSSYEQYF	15	TRBJ2-7	TRBD1	TRBV5-1	.
TGTGCCAGCAGTGCAGGGATTAGCAATCAGCCCCAGCATTTT	CASSAGISNQPQHF	14	TRBJ1-5	.	TRBV6-1	.
TGTGCCACCGGTATCTTCTCTGGAAACACCATATATTTT	CATGIFSGNTIYF	13	TRBJ1-3	.	TRBV15	.